One sample yielded the 13 T cell receptor beta chains listed below, sequenced in a study of blood T cell repertoires in COVID-19. Clones were read by immunoSEQ multiplex PCR, and TCRdb kept only the in-frame ones, dropping some. The sample holds about 390,000 clones; approximately 87% are singletons and the top ten take roughly 10%. The sequencing sample was made of PBMCs or T cells enriched from blood (not recorded which). The receptors shown here come from a woman between 45 and 65 years old who had recovered from COVID-19.

The chain combines TRBV27 with TRBJ2-7, with D perhaps matching TRBD1 (7 bases). Germline V gene data show CDR1 as MNHEY and CDR2 as SMNVEV (reference sequence). The CDR3 covers 15 residues. Trimming removed 5 bases at V and 0 bases at J, with 14 bases between. CDR3 nucleotide sequence: TGTGCCAGCAGTACCCGACAGGGACTCTCCTACGAGCAGTACTTC. Translated: CASSTRQGLSYEQYF.

This chain connects TRBV6-5 to TRBJ1-1, with TRBD1 as a possible D gene (5 bases). Trimming took off 2 bases at V and 0 bases at J, with 7 bases between the two ends. The CDR3 covers 14 residues. CDR1 and CDR2 (germline): MNHEY, SVGAGI. This chain's CDR3 is CASSYRQLNTEAFF. CDR3 sequence (DNA): TGTGCCAGCAGTTACCGACAGTTGAACACTGAAGCTTTCTTT.

This chain connects TRBV3-1 (or the pseudogene TRBV3-2) to TRBJ2-4, with 7 bases identical to TRBD1. J lost 6 bases, V lost 3 bases, and 5 bases had no gene match. This CDR3 contains 14 residues. The V gene's germline CDR1 is LGHDT and CDR2 YNNKEL (reference sequence). CDR3 coding DNA: TGTGCCAGCAGCCATAGGGGGCCGGGAAACATTCAGTACTTC. Its translation is CASSHRGPGNIQYF.

This clone was seen just once. The chain uses TRBV19 and TRBJ1-5; 8 nucleotides match TRBD1. Per the germline V gene, CDR1 is LNHDA and CDR2 is SQIVND (reference sequence). V trimming: 7 bases; J trimming: 7 bases; junction bases outside the gene matches: 12. The CDR3 extends over 15 amino acids. CDR3 sequence: CASTNIIQGAQPQHF. The CDR3 DNA is TGTGCCAGTACAAACATAATTCAGGGGGCGCAGCCCCAGCATTTT. The variable domain in full, completed from reference TRBV19 and TRBJ1-5, reads DGGITQSPKYLFRKEGQNVTLSCEQNLNHDAMYWYRQDPGQGLRLIYYSQIVNDFQKGDIAEGYSVSREKKESFPLTVTSAQKNPTAFYLCASTNIIQGAQPQHFGDGTRLSIL.

The gene calls are TRBV19 and TRBJ1-4; possible D gene TRBD1, 6 bases. V was shortened by 7 bases and J by 0 bases, with 15 bases between the two germline ends. The CDR3 runs to 16 residues. Per the germline V gene, CDR1 is LNHDA and CDR2 is SQIVND (reference sequence). The CDR3 DNA reads as TGTGCCAGTAAGGGCGGGGGCCGTGCAACTAATGAAAAACTGTTTTTT. It codes for CASKGGGRATNEKLFF.

The chain uses TRBV18 and TRBJ1-1, with a weak D call TRBD1 (5 bases). The V gene lost 3 bases and the J gene lost 2 bases, with 13 bases spanning the gap. This CDR3 is built from 15 residues. Germline CDR1 is KGHSH and CDR2 is LQKENI. As DNA, the CDR3 is TGTGCCAGCTCACCGGGTAAGGGGATTAACACTGAAGCTTTCTTT. It yields the protein CASSPGKGINTEAFF.

This chain connects TRBV11-2 to TRBJ2-7; possibly TRBD2 for D (5 bases). V was pared by 5 bases and J by 2 bases, with 13 bases between. Per germline, CDR1 SGHAT and CDR2 FQNNGV. This CDR3 spans 14 amino acids. The CDR3 here is CASSPGLSPYEQYF. As DNA, the CDR3 is TGTGCCAGCAGCCCCGGACTTTCTCCCTACGAGCAGTACTTC.

In its sample, this clone was seen once. The J gene is TRBJ2-2, the V gene TRBV2; 8 nucleotides align to TRBD2. The ends lost 11 bases at V and 8 bases at J; junction bases unmatched: 13. Germline V gives CDR1 SNHLY, CDR2 FYNNEI. There are 14 residues in the CDR3. CDR3 in DNA: TGTGCCTGCCATGAAGCGGGGGCTGGGGGGGAGCTGTTTTTT. This gives the protein CACHEAGAGGELFF.

V and J are TRBV2 and TRBJ1-5; 7 bases fit TRBD1. Germline-derived CDR1 and CDR2 are SNHLY and FYNNEI. Trimming at V came to 8 bases and at J to 0 bases, leaving 13 bases not matched to a gene. The CDR3 covers 17 residues. In DNA, the CDR3 is TGTGCCAGCGCTACCAGAGGGGGCTCGGTTAGCAATCAGCCCCAGCATTTT. This codes for CASATRGGSVSNQPQHF.

This sequence joins TRBV19 and TRBJ1-5; the D gene is possibly TRBD1 (6 bases). Trimming pared 4 bases from V and 7 bases from J, leaving 11 bases between. CDR3 length: 13 amino acids. Germline V gene sequence: CDR1 LNHDA, CDR2 SQIVND (reference sequence). The CDR3 is CASSTTGEQPQHF. CDR3 DNA: TGTGCCAGTAGTACGACAGGCGAGCAGCCCCAGCATTTT.

J is TRBJ1-1 and V is TRBV27; D is ambiguous. Trimming pared 2 bases from V and 6 bases from J, leaving 10 bases between. CDR1 is MNHEY, CDR2 SMNVEV, per germline (reference sequence). The CDR3 has 13 amino acids. This CDR3 reads CASSLVRRSEAFF. The CDR3 DNA reads as TGTGCCAGCAGTTTAGTCAGGAGGTCTGAAGCTTTCTTT.

This rearrangement joins TRBV9 to TRBJ1-1; 7 bases are a match to TRBD1. V lost 4 bases, J lost 8 bases, and 5 bases stayed unmatched. CDR3 length: 12 amino acids. Germline loops: CDR1 SGDLS, CDR2 YYNGEE. The CDR3 is CASSTRQGEAFF. The CDR3 DNA reads as TGTGCCAGCAGCACCCGACAGGGCGAAGCTTTCTTT. The whole variable domain, remainder taken from reference TRBV9 and TRBJ1-1, is DSGVTQTPKHLITATGQRVTLRCSPRSGDLSVYWYQQSLDQGLQFLIQYYNGEERAKGNILERFSAQQFPDLHSELNLSSLELGDSALYFCASSTRQGEAFFGQGTRLTVV.

This chain links TRBV9 with TRBJ1-2; D not resolved. Germline V CDR1 and CDR2: SGDLS, YYNGEE. With 0 bases removed from V and 4 bases from J, the gap between germline ends came to 10 bases. The CDR3 has 14 amino acids. DNA for the CDR3: TGTGCCAGCAGCGTAGGTCCGGGTAGCTATGGCTACACCTTC. Its translation is CASSVGPGSYGYTF.